The 16 T cell receptor beta chains below come from one sample, sequenced in a study of cytomegalovirus exposure and HLA in healthy donors. PCR involved 60 Vbeta and 13 Jbeta primers. The protocol was immunoSEQ multiplex PCR, while the TCRdb copy is restricted to in-frame clones and leaves out a portion. The data show 90,000 to 100,000 clones, with 65% seen just once and 5.5% to 6.5% held by the top ten. The sequenced material came from PBMCs. These receptors were obtained from a boy between 5 and 17 years old in good health and CMV-seropositive.

This clone appeared a single time. The rearrangement links TRBV6-5 to TRBJ1-1; D call uncertain. The V end lost 3 bases, the J end lost 4 bases, and 12 bases lay between the germline ends. The length of the CDR3 is 14 residues. Germline CDR1 MNHEY, CDR2 SVGAGI. The CDR3, as DNA: TGTGCCAGCAGTTATCCGGGGATGATCACTGAAGCTTTCTTT. Residues: CASSYPGMITEAFF.

This clone was observed a few times. V gene TRBV19 combines with J gene TRBJ1-2; D remains unclear. The V and J ends lost 2 bases and 1 base respectively, with 8 bases between them. There are 14 residues in the CDR3. Germline loops: CDR1 LNHDA, CDR2 SQIVND (reference sequence). The CDR3 DNA follows: TGTGCCAGTAGTATACGTAACAGTAACTATGGCTACACCTTC. This encodes CASSIRNSNYGYTF.

This clone showed up just a few times. The CDR3 nucleotides are TGTGCCAGCAGTATCTCGGGGGGCACTGAAGCTTTCTTT. Translated, it gives CASSISGGTEAFF. The chain carries TRBV2 and TRBJ1-1, with a tentative D call TRBD1 (5 bases). Trimming pared 5 bases from V and 4 bases from J, leaving 11 bases between. Germline CDR1 and CDR2: SNHLY and FYNNEI. The CDR3 runs to 13 residues.

This rearrangement joins TRBV18 to TRBJ1-1; no firm D call. Germline CDR1 is KGHSH and CDR2 is LQKENI. Trimming pared 4 bases from V and 0 bases from J, leaving 12 bases between. This CDR3 comprises 15 residues. The CDR3 loop is CASSLVTDLNTEAFF. CDR3 sequence (DNA): TGTGCCAGCTCACTCGTCACAGATCTGAACACTGAAGCTTTCTTT.

CDR3 region: CASSAGGASSGNTIYF. In nucleotides, the CDR3 is TGTGCCAGCAGTGCGGGGGGGGCGAGCTCTGGAAACACCATATATTTT. The chain has TRBV6-1 and TRBJ1-3; D possibly corresponds to TRBD1 (6 bases). Germline-derived CDR1 and CDR2 are MNHNS and SASEGT. The CDR3 contains 16 residues. The ends were cut back, 4 bases at V and 0 bases at J, with 13 bases in the middle.

The sample holds a few counts of this clone. The chain recombines TRBV19 with TRBJ2-7; D remains unclear. The germline V gene encodes CDR1 LNHDA and CDR2 SQIVND (reference sequence). V was pared by 3 bases and J by 2 bases, with 11 bases between. This CDR3 contains 14 residues. CDR3 bases: TGTGCCAGTAGTATCTCCAGTTTGGCCTACGAGCAGTACTTC. This encodes CASSISSLAYEQYF.

The V gene is TRBV4-3, the J gene TRBJ2-1, with D possibly TRBD2 on 6 matching bases. V lost 0 bases and J lost 8, with 14 bases in between. This CDR3 is 15 amino acids long. Germline loops: CDR1 LGHNA, CDR2 YSLEER. CDR3 DNA sequence: TGCGCCAGCAGCCAAGATCTCCCGGGAGTCTATGAGCAGTTCTTC. Translated, it gives CASSQDLPGVYEQFF.

CDR3 amino acids: CATSRNTGSYEQYF. CDR3 DNA sequence: TGTGCCACCAGCAGAAATACAGGGAGCTACGAGCAGTACTTC. The chain employs TRBV15 and TRBJ2-7; TRBD1 is a possible D gene (6 bases). Germline loops: CDR1 LNHNV, CDR2 YYDKDF (reference sequence). The CDR3 spans 14 residues. Trimming left V 2 bases short and J 3 bases short, with 11 bases between.

CDR3 loop: CASSLDGGGYEQYF. For the CDR3, the DNA is TGTGCCAGCAGCTTAGACGGCGGGGGGTACGAGCAGTACTTC. The chain combines TRBV5-6 with TRBJ2-7; 8 bases align to TRBD2. There are 14 residues in the CDR3. Per germline, CDR1 SGHDT and CDR2 YYEEEE. Germline trimming cut 2 bases from V and 4 bases from J; bases unmatched to any gene: 5. Supplemented by reference TRBV5-6 and TRBJ2-7, the full variable domain reads DAGVTQSPTHLIKTRGQQVTLRCSPKSGHDTVSWYQQALGQGPQFIFQYYEEEERQRGNFPDRFSGHQFPNYSSELNVNALLLGDSALYLCASSLDGGGYEQYFGPGTRLTVT.

This clone was picked up a small number of times. V usage is TRBV10-3 and J usage is TRBJ1-5; possible D gene TRBD1, 6 bases. The length of the CDR3 is 13 residues. Germline V lookup: CDR1 ENHRY, CDR2 SYGVKD. The V end was cut by 3 bases, the J end by 7 bases, with 10 bases between. CDR3 DNA: TGTGCCATCAGTGACGGGGGGCAACAGCCCCAGCATTTT. Translation: CAISDGGQQPQHF.

The chain is built from TRBV5-6 and TRBJ1-5; D unclear. The germline V and J ends were trimmed by 1 base and 0 bases, with 17 bases remaining between them. This CDR3 has 18 amino acids. The germline gives CDR1 SGHDT, CDR2 YYEEEE. The CDR3 nucleotides read TGTGCCAGCAGCTTGAGGATCCGACTAAGAAATAGCAATCAGCCCCAGCATTTT. It codes for CASSLRIRLRNSNQPQHF.

This clone appeared a few times. The chain employs TRBV6-5 and TRBJ2-7, with TRBD2 as a possible D gene (6 bases). The CDR3 totals 12 residues. Per germline, CDR1 MNHEY and CDR2 SVGAGI. Trimming left V 4 bases short and J 7 bases short, with 11 bases between. The CDR3 DNA sequence: TGTGCCAGCAGTTTTGGTGGAGGGGAGCAGTACTTC. Translated: CASSFGGGEQYF.

This clone turned up a few times. This sequence joins TRBV5-1 and TRBJ1-6, with D maybe TRBD1 (6 bases). There are 16 residues in the CDR3. Germline CDR1 SGHRS, CDR2 YFSETQ. With 4 bases removed from V and 5 bases from J, the gap between germline ends came to 16 bases. As DNA, the CDR3 is TGCGCCAGCAGCCAGGGGCGTGGGGTTCATAATTCACCCCTCCACTTT. Translating gives CASSQGRGVHNSPLHF.

As DNA, the CDR3 is TGTGCCAGCAGTCGGCACGGGTCGGCCAATGAGCAGTTCTTC. Its translation: CASSRHGSANEQFF. The chain combines TRBV6-5 with TRBJ2-1; D remains ambiguous. The CDR3 covers 14 residues. CDR1 and CDR2 (germline): MNHEY, SVGAGI. V gave up 5 bases and J gave up 6 bases, with 14 bases separating them.

V is TRBV4-3 and J is TRBJ1-1; D is possibly TRBD1 (6 bases). The V end lost 0 bases, the J end lost 1 base, and 6 bases lay between the germline ends. The CDR3 sequence is 14 residues long. Germline V lookup: CDR1 LGHNA, CDR2 YSLEER. DNA for the CDR3: TGCGCCAGCAGCCAAGAGGGACAGAACACTGAAGCTTTCTTT. Translation gives CASSQEGQNTEAFF.

This chain uses TRBV9 with TRBJ2-7; 10 positions match TRBD2. The CDR3 runs 15 residues. Germline V CDR1 and CDR2: SGDLS, YYNGEE. Unmatched junction bases numbered 10, after V lost 3 bases and J lost 7 bases. This CDR3 reads CASSGPGLAMQEQYF. CDR3 DNA: TGTGCCAGCAGCGGCCCGGGACTAGCGATGCAGGAGCAGTACTTC.